Reported below is one T cell receptor beta chain. Its antigen is not known. The junction shows a germline mismatch at one end, possibly a read error. The data originate from a study of T cells in Graves' hyperthyroidism and ophthalmopathy. Notes on the study in general: With a median lead of 6.5 months before onset, the model predicted ophthalmopathy.

Germline V gene lookup returns CDR1 SSHAT and CDR2 FNYEAQ (reference sequence). This CDR3 region has 16 residues. Recently diagnosed hyperthyroidism of less than 2 months' duration affected patients aged 18 to 65. Uncontrolled infection, other autoimmune disease, pregnancy or lactation led to exclusion. The source material, RNA transcripts, was used to amplify TCR beta CDR3 regions. An initial round of RT-PCR targeting the TCR CDR3 relied on the HTBI primer set. A single record per CDR3 protein comes from TCRdb applying MiXCR to the multiplex PCR reads. The top ten clones hold about 8% of a sample with almost 600,000 distinct CDR3 sequences, 40% to 55% of them seen once.

This sequence originates from a woman between 18 and 30 years old with Graves' hyperthyroidism. Specimen: peripheral blood or thyroid tissue (not recorded which). The chain recombines TRBV7-7 with TRBJ2-5, with 12 bases aligning to TRBD2. CDR3 loop: CASSKGLAGYRKTQYF. The CDR3 DNA is TGTGCTAGCAGCAAAGGACTAGCGGGATATAGGAAGACCCAGTACTTC.